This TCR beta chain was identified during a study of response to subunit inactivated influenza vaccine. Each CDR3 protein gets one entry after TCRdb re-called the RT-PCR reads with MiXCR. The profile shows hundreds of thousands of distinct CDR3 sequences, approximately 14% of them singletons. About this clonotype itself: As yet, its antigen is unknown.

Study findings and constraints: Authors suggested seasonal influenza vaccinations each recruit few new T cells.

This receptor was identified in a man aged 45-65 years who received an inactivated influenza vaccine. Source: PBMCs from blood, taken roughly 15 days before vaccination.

In nucleotides, the CDR3 is TGTGCCACCAGCAGAGATTTGAGCACTGAAGCTTTCTTT. Translated, it gives CATSRDLSTEAFF. V is TRBV15 and J is TRBJ1-1, with D hard to call. The germline V gene encodes CDR1 LNHNV and CDR2 YYDKDF (reference sequence). V gave up 0 bases and J gave up 4 bases, with 6 bases separating them. The CDR3 covers 13 residues.